Presented here are 23 T cell receptor beta chains from one specimen sequenced in a study of blood T cells in healthy people across ages. A sample-barcoded 5' primer and a J-beta primer mix were used in a second PCR of about 6 to 11 cycles. TCRdb independently ran MiXCR on the 5' RACE reads; one entry per CDR3 protein. The sample consists of a few hundred thousand distinct CDR3 sequences, 45% to 60% of them appearing once. Material for sequencing was blood. These receptors were taken from a man in his fifties or sixties in good health.

This clonotype was counted only a few times. V is TRBV29-1 and J is TRBJ2-2; possibly TRBD1 or TRBD2 for D (5 bases each). CDR1 is SQVTM and CDR2 is ANQGSEA in the germline V gene. V was shortened by 2 bases and J by 0 bases, with 7 bases between the two germline ends. The CDR3 runs 14 residues. In nucleotides, the CDR3 is TGCAGCGTTGAAATGGGGGCGAACACCGGGGAGCTGTTTTTT. This sequence encodes CSVEMGANTGELFF.

This clonotype has a handful of counts. The V gene is TRBV7-2, the J gene TRBJ2-5; D might be TRBD1 or TRBD2, each matching 5 bases. Germline V CDR1 and CDR2: SGHTA, FQGNSA. The CDR3 is 14 amino acids. V was clipped by 1 base and J by 4 bases, with 10 bases between them. CDR3 DNA: TGTGCCAGCAGCTTAGTAGTGGGGGTAGAGACCCAGTACTTC. Translating gives CASSLVVGVETQYF.

The rearrangement uses TRBV27 and TRBJ1-2; D may be TRBD1 (5 bases). The CDR3 loop spans 10 amino acids. The germline V gene has CDR1 MNHEY and CDR2 SMNVEV (reference sequence). The CDR3 sequence: CDWGTCGYTF. The CDR3 DNA follows: TGTGACTGGGGGACCTGTGGCTACACCTTC.

The rearrangement joins TRBV12-3 or TRBV12-4 to TRBJ1-5; D gene unclear. This CDR3 spans 14 amino acids. V was shortened by 3 bases and J by 1 base, with 7 bases between the two germline ends. The CDR3 sequence: CASSLRQSNQPQHF. The DNA for the CDR3 is TGTGCCAGCAGTTTGAGACAAAGCAATCAGCCCCAGCATTTT.

J is TRBJ2-4 and V is TRBV5-1; D unclear. The V end lost 0 bases, the J end lost 6 bases, and 16 bases lay between the germline ends. The CDR3 loop spans 16 amino acids. Germline V lookup: CDR1 SGHRS, CDR2 YFSETQ. The CDR3 protein is CASSLVGWGGRNIQYF. DNA for the CDR3: TGCGCCAGCAGCTTGGTGGGTTGGGGTGGAAGAAACATTCAGTACTTC.

A few counts support this clonotype. The rearrangement links TRBV20-1 to TRBJ1-1; D is perhaps TRBD1 (5 bases). This CDR3 region has 15 residues. CDR1 is DFQATT and CDR2 is SNEGSKA in the germline V gene (reference sequence). V lost 0 bases and J lost 3, with 14 bases in between. This CDR3 reads CSARDPHSGDTEAFF. CDR3 DNA sequence: TGCAGTGCTAGAGACCCCCACTCGGGGGACACTGAAGCTTTCTTT.

In its sample, this clonotype was seen a few times. The V gene is TRBV7-2, the J gene TRBJ2-5; TRBD1 matches 9 bases. The DNA end is a closer match to TRBJ2-7, so the J assignment may be wrong. The germline gives CDR1 SGHTA, CDR2 FQGNSA. CDR3 length equals 13 residues. CDR3 residues: CASSGDREGEQYF. The DNA for the CDR3 is TGTGCCAGCAGCGGGGACAGGGAGGGCGAGCAGTACTTC.

The V gene is TRBV20-1, the J gene TRBJ2-4; tentative D call: TRBD2 (7 bases). This CDR3 contains 14 residues. Germline CDR1 is DFQATT and CDR2 is SNEGSKA (reference sequence). V lost 7 bases, J lost 7 bases, and 20 bases lay in between. CDR3 DNA sequence: TGCAGTGGGGACGGGGGCGGGAGTAGGAACATTCAGTACTTC. Protein: CSGDGGGSRNIQYF.

This chain connects TRBV12-3 or TRBV12-4 to TRBJ2-4; D may be TRBD1 or TRBD2 (5 bases each). Trimming removed 2 bases from V and 8 bases from J, with 16 bases in between. The CDR3 contains 15 residues. CDR3 DNA: TGTGCCAGCAGTTTATTTTCGGGACCCAAGGACATTCAGTACTTC. Amino acid sequence: CASSLFSGPKDIQYF.

The CDR3: CASSPKHIDTQYF. The CDR3, as DNA: TGTGCCAGCAGCCCAAAGCATATTGATACGCAGTATTTT. This chain uses TRBV7-3 with TRBJ2-3; D is unclear. There are 13 residues in the CDR3. The germline CDR1 and CDR2 sequences are SGHTA and FQGTGA. V was clipped by 5 bases and J by 6 bases, with 12 bases between them.

V and J are TRBV20-1 and TRBJ1-2; TRBD1 aligns across 9 bases. CDR1 is DFQATT and CDR2 is SNEGSKA in the germline V gene (reference sequence). V shed 2 bases and J 4 bases; nucleotides not matched to a gene: 2. The CDR3 runs to 13 residues. Written as DNA, the CDR3 is TGCAGTGCTAGAAGGGACAGGGCCTATGGCTACACCTTC. Translated: CSARRDRAYGYTF.

The V and J genes are TRBV4-3 and TRBJ2-7; D gene unclear. Trimming took off 5 bases at V and 1 base at J, with 12 bases between the two ends. The CDR3 spans 14 residues. CDR1 and CDR2 (germline): LGHNA, YSLEER. This CDR3 reads CASSKLVGSYEQYF. The CDR3 coding sequence is TGCGCCAGCAGCAAATTAGTGGGGTCCTACGAGCAGTACTTC.

The chain recombines TRBV11-1 with TRBJ1-2, with 8 bases that match TRBD1. The CDR3 is made up of 15 amino acids. With V trimmed by 2 bases and J by 4 bases, 6 bases remained unmatched. The germline V gene encodes CDR1 SGHAT and CDR2 FQDESV (reference sequence). The CDR3, as DNA: TGTGCCAGCAGCTTACAGGGGGCGACGAGCTATGGCTACACCTTC. It translates to CASSLQGATSYGYTF.

This chain connects TRBV7-2 to TRBJ2-7; 14 nucleotides align to TRBD2. Germline CDR1 is SGHTA and CDR2 is FQGNSA. The CDR3 spans 17 residues. Trimming at V came to 1 base and at J to 3 bases, leaving 5 bases not matched to a gene. As DNA, the CDR3 is TGTGCCAGCAGCTTAGAAGGGACTAGCGGGAGATACTACGAGCAGTACTTC. It yields the protein CASSLEGTSGRYYEQYF.

This clonotype was seen only once. The rearrangement uses TRBV27 and TRBJ2-5, with a tentative D call TRBD2 (6 bases). The CDR3 loop spans 14 amino acids. V was trimmed by 5 bases and J by 5 bases, leaving 15 bases between them. Germline V gene lookup returns CDR1 MNHEY and CDR2 SMNVEV (reference sequence). This chain's CDR3 is CASSARGSWETQYF. The DNA for the CDR3 is TGTGCCAGCAGTGCTCGGGGGAGTTGGGAGACCCAGTACTTC.

This clonotype has only one observation. V is TRBV6-1 and J is TRBJ1-2; TRBD1 agrees at 8 bases. CDR1 is MNHNS and CDR2 is SASEGT in the germline V gene. With 7 bases clipped from V and 8 bases from J, the junction kept 21 bases outside the gene matches. The CDR3 sequence is 17 residues long. CDR3 nucleotides: TGTGCCAGCACCCTAGGGAGGGGGACAGGCTTCCTTGTCGGCTACACCTTC. Translating gives CASTLGRGTGFLVGYTF.

The J gene is TRBJ1-2, the V gene TRBV19; D might be TRBD1 (5 bases). The length of the CDR3 is 15 residues. Per the germline V gene, CDR1 is LNHDA and CDR2 is SQIVND (reference sequence). The V and J ends lost 3 bases and 3 bases respectively, with 14 bases between them. CDR3 bases: TGTGCCAGTAGTATTCGGGGGTCGGGTGACTATGGCTACACCTTC. It specifies CASSIRGSGDYGYTF.

The chain has TRBV7-8 and TRBJ2-7; no reliable D call. The CDR3 is 15 residues long. Germline loops: CDR1 SGHVS, CDR2 FQNEAQ. Trimming took off 5 bases at V and 1 base at J, with 15 bases between the two ends. The chain's CDR3 is CASSMGPPPSYEQYF. The DNA for the CDR3 is TGTGCCAGCAGCATGGGCCCCCCCCCGTCCTACGAGCAGTACTTC. Full variable domain (missing parts from reference TRBV7-8 and TRBJ2-7): GAGVSQSPRYKVAKRGQDVALRCDPISGHVSLFWYQQALGQGPEFLTYFQNEAQLDKSGLPSDRFFAERPEGSVSTLKIQRTQQEDSAVYLCASSMGPPPSYEQYFGPGTRLTVT.

The sample holds a few counts of this clonotype. CDR3 sequence: CASSLPGSGSTGFF. In nucleotides, the CDR3 is TGTGCCAGCAGTCTTCCCGGTAGCGGGAGTACTGGGTTCTTC. The chain is built from TRBV12-3 or TRBV12-4 and TRBJ2-1; 9 bases are shared with TRBD2. This CDR3 region has 14 residues. After removal of 5 bases from V and 15 bases from J, the junction contained 14 bases not matched to a gene.

This clonotype was detected only a few times. The chain couples TRBV6-5 to TRBJ2-7; TRBD1 is a possible D gene (6 bases). Germline V gene data show CDR1 as MNHEY and CDR2 as SVGAGI. The CDR3 extends over 12 amino acids. V shed 5 bases and J shed 6 bases, with 11 bases lying between them. The CDR3 sequence: CASSIQGSEQYF. The CDR3 DNA reads as TGTGCCAGCAGTATACAGGGCAGCGAGCAGTACTTC.

There are many counts of this clonotype. The chain has TRBV25-1 and TRBJ2-5; 9 bases agree with TRBD2. The trim removed 1 base at V and 5 bases at J, leaving 5 bases unmatched. The length of the CDR3 is 15 residues. Germline lookup yields CDR1 MGHDK and CDR2 SYGVNS. This CDR3 reads CASSESSGMVETQYF. The CDR3 nucleotides are TGTGCCAGCAGTGAATCTAGCGGGATGGTTGAGACCCAGTACTTC.

The V and J genes are TRBV20-1 and TRBJ2-3; D is perhaps TRBD2 (6 bases). The CDR3 has 18 residues. Between the trimmed V and J ends, which lost 4 bases and 4 bases, there was a span of 27 bases. Germline V gene data show CDR1 as DFQATT and CDR2 as SNEGSKA (reference sequence). CDR3 region: CSAIWPRTGGREPDTQYF. The DNA of the CDR3 is TGCAGTGCTATTTGGCCGAGGACCGGGGGTAGGGAGCCAGATACGCAGTATTTT.

This chain connects TRBV5-1 to TRBJ2-7, with TRBD2 matching over 8 bases. In germline, CDR1 is SGHRS, CDR2 YFSETQ. V shed 1 base and J 1 base; nucleotides not matched to a gene: 4. This CDR3 region has 15 residues. CDR3 loop: CASSLQAGESYEQYF. The CDR3 DNA follows: TGCGCCAGCAGCTTGCAAGCGGGGGAGTCCTACGAGCAGTACTTC. The full variable domain, completed using reference TRBV5-1 and TRBJ2-7, is KAGVTQTPRYLIKTRGQQVTLSCSPISGHRSVSWYQQTPGQGLQFLFEYFSETQRNKGNFPGRFSGRQFSNSRSEMNVSTLELGDSALYLCASSLQAGESYEQYFGPGTRLTVT.